This T cell receptor (beta chain) was found in a study of glioma-infiltrating T cells after dendritic cell vaccination. Study-wide results and caveats: Estimated pretreatment TIL content predicted outcome after dendritic cell vaccination.

For this clone: Antigen specificity is unknown.

Libraries were prepared by immunoSEQ multiplex PCR; TCRdb keeps only in-frame clonotypes and omits some of them. The sample lists over 2,500 clones, about 80% occurring once. The CDR3 contains 14 residues. V lost 4 bases, J lost 5 bases, and 15 bases lay in between. CDR1 and CDR2 (germline): MNHEY, SVGAGI. This sample comprised tumor tissue, obtained before dendritic cell vaccination. This rearrangement joins TRBV6-5 to TRBJ2-7; the D gene is possibly TRBD1 (6 bases). This TCR was recovered from a human donor with glioblastoma. In nucleotides, the CDR3 is TGTGCCAGCAGTTTACTTGGGGGCGCGGACGAGCAGTACTTC. Encoded protein: CASSLLGGADEQYF.